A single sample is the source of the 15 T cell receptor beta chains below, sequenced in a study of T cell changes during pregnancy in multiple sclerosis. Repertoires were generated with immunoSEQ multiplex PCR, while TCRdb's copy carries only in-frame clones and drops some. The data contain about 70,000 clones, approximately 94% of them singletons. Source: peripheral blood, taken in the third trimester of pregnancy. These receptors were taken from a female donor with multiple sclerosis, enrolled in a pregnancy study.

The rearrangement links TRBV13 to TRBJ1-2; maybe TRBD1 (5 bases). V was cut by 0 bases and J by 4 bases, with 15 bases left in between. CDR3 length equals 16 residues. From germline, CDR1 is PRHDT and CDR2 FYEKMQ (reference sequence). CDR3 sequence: CASSLGLAGNRYGYTF. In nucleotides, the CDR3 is TGTGCCAGCAGCTTAGGCCTGGCAGGGAACCGCTATGGCTACACCTTC.

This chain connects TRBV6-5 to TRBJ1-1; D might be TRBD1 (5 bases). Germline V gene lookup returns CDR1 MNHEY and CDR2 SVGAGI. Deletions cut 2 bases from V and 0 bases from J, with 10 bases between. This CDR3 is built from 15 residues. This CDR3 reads CASSYGALMNTEAFF. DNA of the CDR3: TGTGCCAGCAGTTACGGGGCCCTAATGAACACTGAAGCTTTCTTT.

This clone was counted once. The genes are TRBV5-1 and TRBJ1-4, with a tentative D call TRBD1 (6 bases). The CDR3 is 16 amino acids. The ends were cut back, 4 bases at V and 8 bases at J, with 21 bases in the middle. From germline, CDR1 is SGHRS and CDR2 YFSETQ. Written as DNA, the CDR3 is TGCGCCAGCAGCAGCAACCGAAAACAGGGTGGGGAAAAACTGTTTTTT. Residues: CASSSNRKQGGEKLFF.

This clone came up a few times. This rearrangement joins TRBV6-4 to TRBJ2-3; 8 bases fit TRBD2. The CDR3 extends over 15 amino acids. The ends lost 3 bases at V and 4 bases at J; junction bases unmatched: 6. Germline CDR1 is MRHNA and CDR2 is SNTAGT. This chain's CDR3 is CASSEIAGSSDTQYF. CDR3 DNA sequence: TGTGCCAGCAGTGAGATAGCGGGGTCGTCAGATACGCAGTATTTT.

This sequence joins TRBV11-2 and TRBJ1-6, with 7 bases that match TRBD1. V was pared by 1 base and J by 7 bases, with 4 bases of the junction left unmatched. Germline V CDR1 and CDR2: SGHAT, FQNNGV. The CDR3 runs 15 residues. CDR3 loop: CASSLVTGRNSPLHF. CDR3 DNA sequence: TGTGCCAGCAGCTTAGTGACAGGGAGAAATTCACCCCTCCACTTT. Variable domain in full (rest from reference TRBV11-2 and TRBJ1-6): EAGVAQSPRYKIIEKRQSVAFWCNPISGHATLYWYQQILGQGPKLLIQFQNNGVVDDSQLPKDRFSAERLKGVDSTLKIQPAKLEDSAVYLCASSLVTGRNSPLHFGNGTRLTVT.

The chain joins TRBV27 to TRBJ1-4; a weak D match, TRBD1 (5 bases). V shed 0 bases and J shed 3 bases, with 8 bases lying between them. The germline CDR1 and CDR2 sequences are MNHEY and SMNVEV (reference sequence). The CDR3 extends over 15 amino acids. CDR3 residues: CASSLSGQSNEKLFF. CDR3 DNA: TGTGCCAGCAGTTTATCGGGGCAGTCTAATGAAAAACTGTTTTTT.

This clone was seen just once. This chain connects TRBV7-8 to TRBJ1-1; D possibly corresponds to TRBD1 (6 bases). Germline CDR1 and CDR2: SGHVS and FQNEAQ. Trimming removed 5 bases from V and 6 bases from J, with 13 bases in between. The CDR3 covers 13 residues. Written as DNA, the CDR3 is TGTGCCAGCAGCCGTGGGGGCTTGGCTGAAGCTTTCTTT. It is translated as CASSRGGLAEAFF.

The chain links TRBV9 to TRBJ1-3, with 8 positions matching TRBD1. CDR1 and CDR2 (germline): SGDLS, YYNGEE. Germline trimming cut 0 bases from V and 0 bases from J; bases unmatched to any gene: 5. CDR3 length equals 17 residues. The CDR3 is CASSVDLTGASGNTIYF. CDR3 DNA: TGTGCCAGCAGCGTAGATCTGACAGGGGCCTCTGGAAACACCATATATTTT.

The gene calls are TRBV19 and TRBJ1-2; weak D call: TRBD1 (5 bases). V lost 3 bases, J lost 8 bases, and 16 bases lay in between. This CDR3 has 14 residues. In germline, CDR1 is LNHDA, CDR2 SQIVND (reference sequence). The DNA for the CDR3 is TGTGCCAGTAGTATGCGTGGCAGGGTCTTGGGCTACACCTTC. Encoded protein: CASSMRGRVLGYTF. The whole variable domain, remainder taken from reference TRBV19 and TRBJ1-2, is DGGITQSPKYLFRKEGQNVTLSCEQNLNHDAMYWYRQDPGQGLRLIYYSQIVNDFQKGDIAEGYSVSREKKESFPLTVTSAQKNPTAFYLCASSMRGRVLGYTFGSGTRLTVV.

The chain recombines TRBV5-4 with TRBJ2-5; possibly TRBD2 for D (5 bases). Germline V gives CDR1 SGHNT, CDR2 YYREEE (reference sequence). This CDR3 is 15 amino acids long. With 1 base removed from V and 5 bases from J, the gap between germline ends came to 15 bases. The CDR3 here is CASSLKVGIGETQYF. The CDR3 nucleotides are TGTGCCAGCAGCTTGAAAGTCGGGATTGGGGAGACCCAGTACTTC.

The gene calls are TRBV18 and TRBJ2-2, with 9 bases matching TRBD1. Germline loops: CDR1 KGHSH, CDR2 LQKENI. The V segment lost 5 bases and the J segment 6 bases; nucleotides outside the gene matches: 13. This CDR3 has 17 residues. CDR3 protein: CASSSKPGQGESGELFF. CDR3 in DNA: TGTGCCAGCTCATCAAAACCGGGACAGGGAGAATCCGGGGAGCTGTTTTTT. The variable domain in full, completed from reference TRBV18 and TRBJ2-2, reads NAGVMQNPRHLVRRRGQEARLRCSPMKGHSHVYWYRQLPEEGLKFMVYLQKENIIDESGMPKERFSAEFPKEGPSILRIQQVVRGDSAAYFCASSSKPGQGESGELFFGEGSRLTVL.

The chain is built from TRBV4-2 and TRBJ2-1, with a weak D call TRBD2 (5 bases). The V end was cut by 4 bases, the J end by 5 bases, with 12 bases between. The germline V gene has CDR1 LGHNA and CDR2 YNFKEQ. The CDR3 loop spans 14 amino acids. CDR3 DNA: TGTGCCAGCAGCCTAGGAGGCGGAAACAATGAGCAGTTCTTC. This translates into CASSLGGGNNEQFF.

Here the CDR3 reads CAISESGQPQPQHF. CDR3 bases: TGTGCCATCAGTGAGTCAGGACAGCCTCAGCCCCAGCATTTT. The chain combines TRBV10-3 with TRBJ1-5; possibly TRBD1 for D (6 bases). V lost 0 bases and J lost 6, with 9 bases in between. This CDR3 is built from 14 residues. Germline values: CDR1 ENHRY, CDR2 SYGVKD.

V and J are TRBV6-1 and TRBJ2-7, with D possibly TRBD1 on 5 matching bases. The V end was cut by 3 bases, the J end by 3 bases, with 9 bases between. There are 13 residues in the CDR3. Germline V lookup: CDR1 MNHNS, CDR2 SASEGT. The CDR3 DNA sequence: TGTGCCAGCAGTGACGGGCAGGGCTACGAGCAGTACTTC. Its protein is CASSDGQGYEQYF.

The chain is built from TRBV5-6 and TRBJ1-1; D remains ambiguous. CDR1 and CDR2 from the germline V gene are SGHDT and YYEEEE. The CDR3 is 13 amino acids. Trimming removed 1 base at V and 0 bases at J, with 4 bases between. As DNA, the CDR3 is TGTGCCAGCAGCTTGCCCTTGAACACTGAAGCTTTCTTT. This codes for CASSLPLNTEAFF.